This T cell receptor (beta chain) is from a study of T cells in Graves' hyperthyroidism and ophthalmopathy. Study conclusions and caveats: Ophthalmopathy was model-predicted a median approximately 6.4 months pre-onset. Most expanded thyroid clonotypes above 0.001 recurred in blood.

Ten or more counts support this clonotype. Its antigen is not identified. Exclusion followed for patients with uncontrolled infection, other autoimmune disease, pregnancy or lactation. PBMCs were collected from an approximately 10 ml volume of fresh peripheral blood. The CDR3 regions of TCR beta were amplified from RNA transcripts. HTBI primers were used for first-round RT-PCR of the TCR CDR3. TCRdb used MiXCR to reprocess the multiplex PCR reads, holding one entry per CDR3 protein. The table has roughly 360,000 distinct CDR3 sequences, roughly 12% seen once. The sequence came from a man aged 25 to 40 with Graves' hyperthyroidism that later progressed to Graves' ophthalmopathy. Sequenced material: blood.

CDR3 region: CASAGGTYEQYF. CDR3 bases: TGTGCTAGTGCCGGGGGAACCTACGAGCAGTACTTC. J is TRBJ2-7 and V is TRBV12-5, with D tentatively TRBD2 (6 bases). V lost 7 bases and J lost 2, with 9 bases in between. The CDR3 loop spans 12 amino acids. CDR1 and CDR2 (germline): LGHNT, FRNRAP.